The clone carrying this T cell receptor beta chain was detected only a few times. The antigen remains unidentified. This table comes from immunoSEQ multiplex PCR, and its TCRdb copy is limited to in-frame clones, with some not included. The data show about 140,000 clones, with approximately 80% seen just once and 25% to 30% held by the top ten. The data were taken from a study of cytotoxic CD8 clonotypes in ibrutinib-treated CLL. General study results and limits: Among the clonotypes, public ones were uncommon and contracted or held stable on treatment. Clonality went up at the time of ibrutinib response, stayed stable in sustained remission, and later dropped back toward its baseline level at progression.

This CDR3 comprises 14 residues. CDR1 and CDR2 from the germline V gene are GTSNPN and SVGIG (reference sequence). The V and J ends lost 0 bases and 5 bases respectively, with 14 bases between them. V usage is TRBV30 and J usage is TRBJ2-7; the D gene is possibly TRBD2 (5 bases). This sequence was found in a human donor with chronic lymphocytic leukemia. Material: PBMCs, obtained after 12 months of ibrutinib treatment. In DNA, the CDR3 is TGTGCCTGGAGTGTAGTGGGCTCCGGGGACGAGCAGTACTTC. Translation gives CAWSVVGSGDEQYF.